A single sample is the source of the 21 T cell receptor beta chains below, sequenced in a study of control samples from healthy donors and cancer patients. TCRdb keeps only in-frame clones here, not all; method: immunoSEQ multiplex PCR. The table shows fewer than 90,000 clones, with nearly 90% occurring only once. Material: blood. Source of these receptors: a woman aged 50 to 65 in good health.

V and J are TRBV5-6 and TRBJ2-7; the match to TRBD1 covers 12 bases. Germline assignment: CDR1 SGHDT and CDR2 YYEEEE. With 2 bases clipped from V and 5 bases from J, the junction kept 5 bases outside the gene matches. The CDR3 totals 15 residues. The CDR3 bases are TGTGCCAGCAGCTTTACCGGGACAGGGGGCCACGAGCAGTACTTC. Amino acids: CASSFTGTGGHEQYF. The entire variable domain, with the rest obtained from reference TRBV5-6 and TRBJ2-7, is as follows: DAGVTQSPTHLIKTRGQQVTLRCSPKSGHDTVSWYQQALGQGPQFIFQYYEEEERQRGNFPDRFSGHQFPNYSSELNVNALLLGDSALYLCASSFTGTGGHEQYFGPGTRLTVT.

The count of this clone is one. This CDR3 reads CASSTGVASYNSPLHF. Written as DNA, the CDR3 is TGTGCCAGCAGTACGGGGGTGGCCTCCTATAATTCACCCCTCCACTTT. V and J are TRBV6-6 and TRBJ1-6; a possible D gene is TRBD1 (5 bases). Trimming cost V 5 bases and J 0 bases, with 11 bases left between them. The CDR3 has 16 residues. From germline, CDR1 is MNHNY and CDR2 SVGAGI (reference sequence).

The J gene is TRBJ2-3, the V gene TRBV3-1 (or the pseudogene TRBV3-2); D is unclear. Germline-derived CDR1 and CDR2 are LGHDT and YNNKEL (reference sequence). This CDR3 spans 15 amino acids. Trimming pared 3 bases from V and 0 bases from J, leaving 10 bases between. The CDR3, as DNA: TGTGCCAGCAGCCACAGACAAACTAGCACAGATACGCAGTATTTT. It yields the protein CASSHRQTSTDTQYF.

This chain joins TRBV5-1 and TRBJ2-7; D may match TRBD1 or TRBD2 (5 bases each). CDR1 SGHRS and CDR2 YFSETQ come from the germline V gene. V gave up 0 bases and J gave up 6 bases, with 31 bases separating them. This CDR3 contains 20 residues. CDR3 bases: TGCGCCAGCAGCTTGGTCATCGGGGCCCAACAACCTTCTTTCCTCCGCGAGCAGTACTTC. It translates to CASSLVIGAQQPSFLREQYF.

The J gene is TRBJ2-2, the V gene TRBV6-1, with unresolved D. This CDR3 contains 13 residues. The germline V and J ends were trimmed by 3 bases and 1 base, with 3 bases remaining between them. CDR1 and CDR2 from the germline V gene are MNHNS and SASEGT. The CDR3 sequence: CASSDENTGELFF. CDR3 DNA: TGTGCCAGCAGTGATGAGAACACCGGGGAGCTGTTTTTT.

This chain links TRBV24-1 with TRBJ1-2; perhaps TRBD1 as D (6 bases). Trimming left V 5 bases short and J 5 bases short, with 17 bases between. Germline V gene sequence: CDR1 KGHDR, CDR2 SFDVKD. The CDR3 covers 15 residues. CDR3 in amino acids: CATSGSPTGNYGYTF. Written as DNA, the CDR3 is TGTGCCACCAGTGGCTCACCCACAGGGAATTATGGCTACACCTTC.

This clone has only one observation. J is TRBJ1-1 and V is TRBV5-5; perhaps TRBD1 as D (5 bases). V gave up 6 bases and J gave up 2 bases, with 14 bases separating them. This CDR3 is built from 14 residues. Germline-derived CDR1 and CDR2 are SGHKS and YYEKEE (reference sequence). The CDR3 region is CASIGRGINTEAFF. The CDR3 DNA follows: TGTGCCAGCATCGGGAGGGGTATAAACACTGAAGCTTTCTTT.

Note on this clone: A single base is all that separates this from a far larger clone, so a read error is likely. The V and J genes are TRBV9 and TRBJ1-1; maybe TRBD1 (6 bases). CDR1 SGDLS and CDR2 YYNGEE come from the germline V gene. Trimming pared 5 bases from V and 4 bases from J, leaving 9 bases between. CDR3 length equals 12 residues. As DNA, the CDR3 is TGTGCCAGCAGTACAGGGTCCACTGAAGCTTTCTTT. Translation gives CASSTGSTEAFF.

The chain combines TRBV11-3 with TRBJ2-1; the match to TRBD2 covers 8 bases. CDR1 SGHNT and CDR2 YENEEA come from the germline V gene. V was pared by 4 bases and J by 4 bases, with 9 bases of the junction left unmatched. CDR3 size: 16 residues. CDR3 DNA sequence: TGTGCCAGCAGCTCTTCCGGGACTAGTCTGTACAATGAGCAGTTCTTC. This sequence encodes CASSSSGTSLYNEQFF.

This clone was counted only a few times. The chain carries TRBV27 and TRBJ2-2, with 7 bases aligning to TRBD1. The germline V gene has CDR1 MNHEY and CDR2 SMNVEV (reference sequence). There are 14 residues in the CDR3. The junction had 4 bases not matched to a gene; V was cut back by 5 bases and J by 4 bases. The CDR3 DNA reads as TGTGCCAGCAGTAGACAGGGATCCACCGGGGAGCTGTTTTTT. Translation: CASSRQGSTGELFF.

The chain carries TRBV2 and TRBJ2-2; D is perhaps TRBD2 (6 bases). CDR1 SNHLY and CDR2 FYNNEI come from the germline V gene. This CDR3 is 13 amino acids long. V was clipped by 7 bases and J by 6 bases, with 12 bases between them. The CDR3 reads CASKVGGSGELFF. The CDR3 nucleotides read TGTGCCAGCAAGGTTGGGGGGTCCGGGGAGCTGTTTTTT.

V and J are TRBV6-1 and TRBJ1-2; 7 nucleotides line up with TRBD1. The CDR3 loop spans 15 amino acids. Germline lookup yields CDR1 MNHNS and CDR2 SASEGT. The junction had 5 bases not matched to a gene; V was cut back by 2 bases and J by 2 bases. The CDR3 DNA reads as TGTGCCAGCAGTGAATACACAGGGGAGAACTATGGCTACACCTTC. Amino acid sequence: CASSEYTGENYGYTF.

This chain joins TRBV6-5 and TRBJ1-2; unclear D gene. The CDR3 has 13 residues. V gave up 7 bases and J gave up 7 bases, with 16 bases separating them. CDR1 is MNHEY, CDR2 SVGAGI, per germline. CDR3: CASKRDIVGGYTF. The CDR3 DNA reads TGTGCCAGCAAAAGGGATATAGTTGGTGGCTACACCTTC.

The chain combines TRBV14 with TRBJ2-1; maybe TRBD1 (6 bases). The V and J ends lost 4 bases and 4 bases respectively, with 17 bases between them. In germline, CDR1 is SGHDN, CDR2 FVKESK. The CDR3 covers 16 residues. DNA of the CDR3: TGTGCCAGCAGCCGCTCCGGGACACCGATATACAATGAGCAGTTCTTC. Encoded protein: CASSRSGTPIYNEQFF.

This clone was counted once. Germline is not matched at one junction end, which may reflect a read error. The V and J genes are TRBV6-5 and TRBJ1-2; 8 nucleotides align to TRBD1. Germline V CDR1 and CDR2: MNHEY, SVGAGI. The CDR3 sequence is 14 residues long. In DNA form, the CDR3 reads TGTGCCAGCAGGCGACCAGGGGGCGCGGCGGGGGGATACTTC. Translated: CASRRPGGAAGGYF.

The CDR3 region is CASSLAVGGGNTIYF. In nucleotides, the CDR3 is TGCGCCAGCAGCTTGGCCGTAGGCGGCGGAAACACCATATATTTT. The V call is TRBV5-1, the J call TRBJ1-3; D not resolved. V lost 0 bases and J 4 bases, leaving 11 bases between the germline ends. The CDR3 has 15 amino acids. The germline V gene has CDR1 SGHRS and CDR2 YFSETQ.

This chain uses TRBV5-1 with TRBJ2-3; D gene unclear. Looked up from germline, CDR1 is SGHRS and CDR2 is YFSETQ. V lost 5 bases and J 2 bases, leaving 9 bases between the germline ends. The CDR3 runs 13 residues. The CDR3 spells CASSLQITDTQYF. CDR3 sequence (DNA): TGCGCCAGCAGTCTGCAGATCACAGATACGCAGTATTTT. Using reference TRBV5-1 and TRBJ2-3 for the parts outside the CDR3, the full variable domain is KAGVTQTPRYLIKTRGQQVTLSCSPISGHRSVSWYQQTPGQGLQFLFEYFSETQRNKGNFPGRFSGRQFSNSRSEMNVSTLELGDSALYLCASSLQITDTQYFGPGTRLTVL.

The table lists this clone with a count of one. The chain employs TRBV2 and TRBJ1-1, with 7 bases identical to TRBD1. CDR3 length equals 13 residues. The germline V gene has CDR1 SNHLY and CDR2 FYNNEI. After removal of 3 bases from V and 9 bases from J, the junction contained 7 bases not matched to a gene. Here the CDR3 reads CASSDDRDGKAFF. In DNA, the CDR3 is TGTGCCAGCAGTGATGACAGGGACGGGAAAGCTTTCTTT.

The CDR3 bases are TGTGCCAGTAGTGACGGACAGGGGGGCCTGAACACTGAAGCTTTCTTT. Its protein product is CASSDGQGGLNTEAFF. V usage is TRBV19 and J usage is TRBJ1-1, with 10 bases lining up with TRBD1. CDR3 length: 16 residues. With 5 bases clipped from V and 0 bases from J, the junction kept 6 bases outside the gene matches. The germline CDR1 and CDR2 sequences are LNHDA and SQIVND (reference sequence).

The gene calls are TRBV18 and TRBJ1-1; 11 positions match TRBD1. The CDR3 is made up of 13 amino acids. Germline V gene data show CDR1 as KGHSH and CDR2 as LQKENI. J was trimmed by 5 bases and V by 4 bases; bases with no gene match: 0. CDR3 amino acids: CASSRDRGTEAFF. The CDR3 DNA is TGTGCCAGCTCACGGGACAGGGGGACTGAAGCTTTCTTT.

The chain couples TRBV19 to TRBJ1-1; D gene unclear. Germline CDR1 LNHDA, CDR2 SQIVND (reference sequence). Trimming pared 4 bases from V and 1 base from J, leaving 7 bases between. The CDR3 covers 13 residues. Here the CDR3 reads CASSNAQNTEAFF. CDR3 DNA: TGTGCCAGTAGTAACGCCCAGAACACTGAAGCTTTCTTT.